The text below deals with one T cell receptor (beta chain). Its cognate antigen is unknown. Using its own MiXCR run on the reads, TCRdb lists one record per CDR3 protein. The sample records fewer than 700,000 distinct CDR3 sequences, around 24% being singletons. Germline-derived CDR1 and CDR2 are DFQATT and SNEGSKA (reference sequence). Trimming removed 0 bases from V and 0 bases from J, with 3 bases in between. The CDR3 extends over 13 amino acids. The sample is drawn from a study of T cell repertoires in cytomegalovirus infection. General study findings and limits: Carriers of CMV and the relevant HLA type were discriminated by public TCR beta frequency. CMV-specific HLA-C-restricted TCR beta clonotypes dominated the ex vivo response.

Sequencing was done on a sample of CD8+ T cells from PBMCs. The receptor's source is a human donor in good health (CMV status not recorded). Some clones in this sample may be carry-over from other donors' samples. The chain recombines TRBV20-1 with TRBJ1-3; no clear D. The CDR3 DNA reads as TGCAGTGCTAGAGACTCCTCTGGAAACACCATATATTTT. It is translated as CSARDSSGNTIYF.